These 25 T cell receptor beta chains were sequenced from one sample in a study of blood T cell repertoires in COVID-19. The method was immunoSEQ multiplex PCR; TCRdb's version includes in-frame clones alone and lacks a portion of them. The sample holds 100,000 to 120,000 clones, 65% to 90% seen once. The source material was peripheral blood. These receptors originate from a man aged 80 or over with acute or convalescent COVID-19.

This clone was recorded once. The rearrangement uses TRBV29-1 and TRBJ2-5; 7 bases match TRBD1. V lost 4 bases and J lost 1; bases outside the gene matches: 9. Germline V CDR1 and CDR2: SQVTM, ANQGSEA. The CDR3 has 15 residues. DNA of the CDR3: TGCAGCGTTGCGGTTTTCGGGACAGTCCAAGAGACCCAGTACTTC. The encoded protein is CSVAVFGTVQETQYF.

The V call is TRBV18, the J call TRBJ2-1; 14 bases agree with TRBD2. V shed 3 bases and J 8 bases; nucleotides not matched to a gene: 6. CDR3 length: 16 residues. Germline CDR1 is KGHSH and CDR2 is LQKENI. The CDR3 here is CASSPAGTSGSDEQFF. The CDR3 nucleotides are TGTGCCAGCTCACCTGCGGGGACTAGCGGGAGCGATGAGCAGTTCTTC.

The chain uses TRBV30 and TRBJ2-1; no definite D call. The V and J ends lost 1 base and 2 bases respectively, with 24 bases between them. This CDR3 is 19 amino acids long. Looked up from germline, CDR1 is GTSNPN and CDR2 is SVGIG (reference sequence). DNA for the CDR3: TGTGCCTGGAGTGGTTTTTTCGCAGGAAAATATCCCCCCTACAATGAGCAGTTCTTC. It encodes CAWSGFFAGKYPPYNEQFF.

This chain uses TRBV7-6 with TRBJ2-1; 8 bases fit TRBD1. The CDR3 has 16 amino acids. CDR1 and CDR2 (germline): SGHVS, FNYEAQ. V gave up 4 bases and J gave up 2 bases; unmatched junction bases: 7. Here the CDR3 DNA reads TGTGCCAGCAGCTATAGCCAGGGGGCTACCTACAATGAGCAGTTCTTC. Its translation is CASSYSQGATYNEQFF.

The chain has TRBV28 and TRBJ2-2, with 7 bases fitting TRBD2. The CDR3 has 16 residues. The germline V gene has CDR1 MDHEN and CDR2 SYDVKM. The V gene end was trimmed by 4 bases and the J gene end by 0 bases; junction bases not matched to a gene: 5. CDR3 loop: CASSSPSGTNTGELFF. In DNA, the CDR3 is TGTGCCAGCAGTTCCCCCAGCGGGACGAACACCGGGGAGCTGTTTTTT.

The rearrangement links TRBV29-1 to TRBJ2-5; 13 positions agree with TRBD2. Germline V gene data show CDR1 as SQVTM and CDR2 as ANQGSEA. The junction had 9 bases not matched to a gene; V was cut back by 4 bases and J by 4 bases. This CDR3 comprises 16 residues. The CDR3 nucleotides are TGCAGCGTTGGACTCCGGACTAGCGGGAGACCAGAGACCCAGTACTTC. As protein: CSVGLRTSGRPETQYF.

The gene calls are TRBV7-2 and TRBJ2-3; TRBD2 matches at 8 bases. The CDR3 is made up of 16 amino acids. Trimming removed 3 bases from V and 5 bases from J; junction bases left unmatched: 10. Germline CDR1 SGHTA, CDR2 FQGNSA. CDR3 residues: CASSFGLAGPQDTQYF. The CDR3 bases are TGTGCCAGCAGCTTCGGACTAGCAGGGCCCCAAGATACGCAGTATTTT.

The J gene is TRBJ2-3, the V gene TRBV3-1 (or the pseudogene TRBV3-2); D possibly corresponds to TRBD2 (5 bases). CDR3 length: 17 amino acids. The V and J ends lost 0 bases and 10 bases respectively, with 23 bases between them. The germline CDR1 and CDR2 sequences are LGHDT and YNNKEL (reference sequence). The CDR3 nucleotides read TGTGCCAGCAGCCAAGATACGGTAGCGCGAACGCCAGCTGCGCAGTATTTT. Protein sequence: CASSQDTVARTPAAQYF.

The gene calls are TRBV5-1 and TRBJ1-2; TRBD1 matches at 9 bases. Per the germline V gene, CDR1 is SGHRS and CDR2 is YFSETQ. The CDR3 runs 14 residues. Trimming cost V 5 bases and J 7 bases; bases outside gene matches: 9. As DNA, the CDR3 is TGCGCCAGCAGTGGAGTGGGACAGGGTATTGGCTACACCTTC. It is translated as CASSGVGQGIGYTF.

The gene calls are TRBV5-1 and TRBJ1-1; no clear D gene. V gave up 3 bases and J gave up 1 base, with 13 bases separating them. Germline-derived CDR1 and CDR2 are SGHRS and YFSETQ. There are 15 residues in the CDR3. The CDR3 nucleotides are TGCGCCAGCAGCTCTGGAACGGGGAGGAACACTGAAGCTTTCTTT. Translation gives CASSSGTGRNTEAFF.

As DNA, the CDR3 is TGCAGCGTTGCGGACACCGCTGAAGCTTTCTTT. Residues: CSVADTAEAFF. This rearrangement joins TRBV29-1 to TRBJ1-1, with D maybe TRBD1 (5 bases). V shed 4 bases and J shed 6 bases, with 9 bases lying between them. CDR1 and CDR2 (germline): SQVTM, ANQGSEA. The CDR3 length is 11 residues.

The chain joins TRBV28 to TRBJ1-4; no reliable D call. V was shortened by 6 bases and J by 4 bases, with 15 bases between the two germline ends. This CDR3 is 15 amino acids long. Germline-derived CDR1 and CDR2 are MDHEN and SYDVKM. The CDR3 bases are TGTGCCAGCAGCACCACCGGACGGGATAATGAAAAACTGTTTTTT. Translation gives CASSTTGRDNEKLFF.

The rearrangement links TRBV20-1 to TRBJ2-1; D is uncertain. V was cut by 5 bases and J by 10 bases, with 12 bases left in between. CDR1 is DFQATT and CDR2 is SNEGSKA in the germline V gene (reference sequence). The CDR3 has 11 residues. CDR3 sequence reads: CSAPLSQEQFF. CDR3 DNA: TGCAGTGCTCCCCTGTCTCAGGAGCAGTTCTTC.

This clone showed up just once. The V and J genes are TRBV2 and TRBJ2-7, with 11 bases fitting TRBD1. The trim removed 3 bases at V and 5 bases at J, leaving 6 bases unmatched. Looked up from germline, CDR1 is SNHLY and CDR2 is FYNNEI. The CDR3 loop spans 15 amino acids. The CDR3 here is CASSDTRDRGNEQYF. The CDR3 nucleotides read TGTGCCAGCAGTGACACCCGGGACAGGGGGAACGAGCAGTACTTC.

This chain joins TRBV5-1 and TRBJ2-3, with 7 nucleotides matching TRBD2. Germline-derived CDR1 and CDR2 are SGHRS and YFSETQ. V lost 6 bases to trimming and J lost 0 bases; unmatched junction nucleotides: 4. The CDR3 consists of 14 residues. The CDR3 reads CASNGGGSTDTQYF. The DNA for the CDR3 is TGCGCCAGCAACGGCGGGGGTAGCACAGATACGCAGTATTTT.

This sequence joins TRBV6-1 and TRBJ2-6; D possibly corresponds to TRBD1 (5 bases). Trimming stripped 3 bases from V and 4 bases from J, with 7 bases between. From germline, CDR1 is MNHNS and CDR2 SASEGT. The CDR3 consists of 14 residues. CDR3 in amino acids: CASSDRTGANVLTF. DNA of the CDR3: TGTGCCAGCAGTGATCGGACAGGGGCCAACGTCCTGACTTTC.

This clone is a singleton in its sample. The genes are TRBV11-2 and TRBJ1-3, with TRBD1 matching over 8 bases. Per germline, CDR1 SGHAT and CDR2 FQNNGV. V lost 4 bases to trimming and J lost 3 bases; unmatched junction nucleotides: 11. This CDR3 is built from 17 residues. The CDR3 region is CASSWIGTGQGGNTIYF. The CDR3 DNA reads as TGTGCCAGCAGCTGGATCGGAACAGGACAGGGTGGAAACACCATATATTTT.

This chain links TRBV15 with TRBJ1-2; 7 nucleotides match TRBD1. This CDR3 comprises 18 residues. J was trimmed by 7 bases and V by 3 bases; bases with no gene match: 20. Germline values: CDR1 LNHNV, CDR2 YYDKDF (reference sequence). CDR3 protein: CATSSSTGRRRGSSGYTF. The CDR3 DNA follows: TGTGCCACCAGCAGTTCGACAGGGAGGAGGAGAGGGTCTAGTGGCTACACCTTC.

This clone was seen a single time. The rearrangement joins TRBV13 to TRBJ2-2; 13 bases agree with TRBD2. CDR3 size: 18 residues. Unmatched junction bases numbered 8, after V lost 2 bases and J lost 5 bases. CDR1 PRHDT and CDR2 FYEKMQ come from the germline V gene (reference sequence). CDR3 nucleotide sequence: TGTGCCAGCAGCTTATCTTTACTAGCGGGAGGGAGAACCGGGGAGCTGTTTTTT. Protein: CASSLSLLAGGRTGELFF.

The chain couples TRBV9 to TRBJ2-7; 11 bases are shared with TRBD1. Germline CDR1 is SGDLS and CDR2 is YYNGEE. The CDR3 is 14 residues long. After removal of 7 bases from V and 6 bases from J, the junction contained 9 bases not matched to a gene. The CDR3 spells CASHRGTGGLEQYF. The CDR3, as DNA: TGTGCCAGCCATCGAGGGACAGGGGGTCTCGAGCAGTACTTC.

The chain uses TRBV12-3 or TRBV12-4 and TRBJ2-1; D is unresolved. This CDR3 spans 11 amino acids. Trimming left V 5 bases short and J 6 bases short, with 5 bases between. Written as DNA, the CDR3 is TGTGCCAGCAGTCCCCTCAATGAGCAGTTCTTC. Protein: CASSPLNEQFF.

The chain links TRBV19 to TRBJ2-2, with D unresolved. This CDR3 has 14 residues. Germline CDR1 is LNHDA and CDR2 is SQIVND (reference sequence). V was pared by 7 bases and J by 1 base, with 10 bases between. The CDR3 sequence: CASKERVNTGELFF. DNA for the CDR3: TGTGCCAGTAAAGAACGGGTGAACACCGGGGAGCTGTTTTTT.

The chain links TRBV19 to TRBJ2-5, with D maybe TRBD2 (7 bases). The CDR3 totals 14 residues. Trimming left V 5 bases short and J 7 bases short, with 17 bases between. Germline V lookup: CDR1 LNHDA, CDR2 SQIVND (reference sequence). The CDR3 bases are TGTGCCAGTAGTCCACCCGGGGGGCGCGGGACCCAGTACTTC. This translates into CASSPPGGRGTQYF.

The CDR3 spells CASSYSNRRYRGNYEQYF. The CDR3 region has the DNA TGTGCCAGCAGTTACTCGAACAGGCGGTACAGGGGAAACTACGAGCAGTACTTC. This sequence joins TRBV6-2 or TRBV6-3 and TRBJ2-7, with 7 bases matching TRBD1. V shed 0 bases, J shed 3 bases, and the junction held 14 bases outside the gene matches. The CDR3 extends over 18 amino acids. CDR1 MNHEY and CDR2 SVGEGT come from the germline V gene.

V and J are TRBV11-1 and TRBJ2-1; 15 bases map to TRBD2. Unmatched junction bases numbered 3, after V lost 5 bases and J lost 4 bases. The CDR3 sequence is 16 residues long. Germline V gene data show CDR1 as SGHAT and CDR2 as FQDESV (reference sequence). CDR3 in amino acids: CASSTGTSGRYNEQFF. The CDR3 bases are TGTGCCAGCAGCACCGGGACTAGCGGGAGGTACAATGAGCAGTTCTTC.